The next 8 T cell receptor beta chains were all read from a single sample in a study of neurological immune-mediated disorders. From the 5' RACE reads, TCRdb called clonotypes with MiXCR, one entry per CDR3 protein. The sample has tens of thousands of distinct CDR3 sequences; roughly 10% are singletons. The time point denotes: longitudinal time-point 1 (baseline). Source material: PBMCs. The source of these receptors is a man younger than 40 in good health.

This clonotype has a count of ten or more. The chain has TRBV7-9 and TRBJ1-4; no definite D call. The germline V and J ends were trimmed by 5 bases and 8 bases, with 21 bases remaining between them. Germline V gives CDR1 SEHNR, CDR2 FQNEAQ (reference sequence). This CDR3 has 16 residues. The CDR3 sequence is CASSPRPGLKQEKLFF. CDR3 nucleotides: TGTGCCAGCAGCCCCCGGCCCGGGCTCAAACAGGAAAAACTGTTTTTT.

This clonotype was counted ten times or more. This sequence joins TRBV18 and TRBJ2-7; weak D call: TRBD1 (8 bases). CDR1 is KGHSH and CDR2 is LQKENI in the germline V gene. This CDR3 spans 17 amino acids. The ends were cut back, 1 base at V and 3 bases at J, with 19 bases in the middle. The CDR3 DNA reads as TGTGCCAGCTCACCACGTTCGTCAGGGGGCGGGAGCTACGAGCAGTACTTC. Translation gives CASSPRSSGGGSYEQYF.

Ten or more counts support this clonotype. The chain couples TRBV7-2 to TRBJ1-5, with 8 nucleotides matching TRBD1. Germline CDR1 and CDR2: SGHTA and FQGNSA. Trimming at V came to 5 bases and at J to 1 base, leaving 4 bases not matched to a gene. This CDR3 contains 15 residues. CDR3: CASSRQGTSNQPQHF. CDR3 DNA: TGTGCCAGCAGCAGACAGGGGACGAGCAATCAGCCCCAGCATTTT.

This clonotype appeared many times. The chain couples TRBV5-8 to TRBJ1-2; unclear D gene. This CDR3 comprises 13 residues. The V and J ends lost 0 bases and 2 bases respectively, with 5 bases between them. CDR1 SGHTS and CDR2 YDEGEE come from the germline V gene. The CDR3 sequence: CASSLGTNYGYTF. The CDR3, as DNA: TGTGCCAGCAGCTTGGGAACAAACTATGGCTACACCTTC.

This chain uses TRBV20-1 with TRBJ2-2; TRBD2 might be the D (5 bases). Germline lookup yields CDR1 DFQATT and CDR2 SNEGSKA (reference sequence). V dropped 0 bases and J dropped 6 bases, with 11 bases sitting between them. The CDR3 consists of 14 residues. The CDR3 loop is CSARDRGLAGELFF. As DNA, the CDR3 is TGCAGTGCTAGAGATCGAGGGTTAGCCGGGGAGCTGTTTTTT.

This clonotype was detected many times. This chain uses TRBV5-1 with TRBJ2-7; 9 nucleotides match TRBD2. Germline CDR1 is SGHRS and CDR2 is YFSETQ. The CDR3 extends over 14 amino acids. The trim removed 2 bases at V and 6 bases at J, leaving 6 bases unmatched. The CDR3 nucleotides are TGCGCCAGCAGCTTCGGTAGCGGGAGTACCGAGCAGTACTTC. This encodes CASSFGSGSTEQYF.

This clonotype has a count of ten or more. The rearrangement joins TRBV20-1 to TRBJ2-5, with 15 bases fitting TRBD2. Germline V gene sequence: CDR1 DFQATT, CDR2 SNEGSKA (reference sequence). The CDR3 consists of 13 residues. With V trimmed by 6 bases and J by 5 bases, 1 base remained unmatched. CDR3 region: CSAGTSGGETQYF. The DNA of the CDR3 is TGCAGTGCAGGGACTAGCGGGGGGGAGACCCAGTACTTC.

This clonotype was counted at least ten times. The chain uses TRBV20-1 and TRBJ1-4; 11 bases agree with TRBD1. Germline V gene data show CDR1 as DFQATT and CDR2 as SNEGSKA (reference sequence). V was clipped by 7 bases and J by 0 bases; unmatched bases: 13. The CDR3 is 18 amino acids. The CDR3 region is CSVTDRGQGGSTNEKLFF. The CDR3 DNA follows: TGCAGTGTCACTGACCGGGGACAGGGGGGATCAACTAATGAAAAACTGTTTTTT.